The next 9 T cell receptor beta chains were all read from a single sample in a study of blood T cell repertoires in COVID-19 (dated by TCRdb to 2018 to 2021). Preparation of the library involved the immunoSEQ multiplex PCR assay. Sourced from immuneACCESS, this table was stored by TCRdb with only in-frame sequences that have V and J called. A share of the clones is absent; for the studies checked, an unresolved V gene accounts for under half, and the remainder has no known explanation. The sample yields some 97,000 clones; over 65% were counted once. The top ten clones comprise 9.5% to 15% of the sample. The source material was peripheral blood. The receptors come from a human donor in a cohort sampled during active COVID-19.

The sample holds a few counts of this clone. The rearrangement uses TRBV6-2 or TRBV6-3 and TRBJ2-5, with TRBD1 identical over 9 bases. CDR1 and CDR2 from the germline V gene are MNHEY and SVGEGT. The CDR3 consists of 15 residues. With 5 bases clipped from V and 13 bases from J, the junction kept 17 bases outside the gene matches. CDR3 region: CASSQGATGGIAMYF. CDR3 sequence (DNA): TGTGCCAGCAGTCAGGGGGCGACAGGGGGTATAGCCATGTACTTC.

V is TRBV29-1 and J is TRBJ1-1, with a tentative D call TRBD1 (5 bases). V was shortened by 8 bases and J by 6 bases, with 13 bases between the two germline ends. CDR1 is SQVTM and CDR2 is ANQGSEA in the germline V gene. The CDR3 has 11 amino acids. The CDR3 sequence: CSYSQGSEAFF. In DNA form, the CDR3 reads TGCAGCTACTCCCAGGGATCTGAAGCTTTCTTT.

The chain couples TRBV5-1 to TRBJ1-1, with 8 bases aligning to TRBD1. This CDR3 has 15 residues. Trimming at V came to 4 bases and at J to 7 bases, leaving 12 bases not matched to a gene. Germline CDR1 and CDR2: SGHRS and YFSETQ. The CDR3 loop reads CASSIQSQGANEAFF. The CDR3 DNA reads TGCGCCAGCAGCATACAGAGCCAGGGGGCAAATGAAGCTTTCTTT. The variable domain in full, completed from reference TRBV5-1 and TRBJ1-1, reads KAGVTQTPRYLIKTRGQQVTLSCSPISGHRSVSWYQQTPGQGLQFLFEYFSETQRNKGNFPGRFSGRQFSNSRSEMNVSTLELGDSALYLCASSIQSQGANEAFFGQGTRLTVV.

Concerning this clone: Its ends do not fully match the called genes, so a read error is possible. CDR3 sequence: CASMRRAADRYDEQFF. CDR3 nucleotide sequence: TGTGCCAGCATGAGGCGGGCGGCGGATCGCTACGATGAGCAGTTCTTC. The chain recombines TRBV13 with TRBJ2-1, with D possibly TRBD2 on 5 matching bases. The CDR3 is 16 residues long. Germline lookup yields CDR1 PRHDT and CDR2 FYEKMQ (reference sequence).

This clone showed up just a few times. The chain employs TRBV7-8 and TRBJ2-1, with 8 bases lining up with TRBD2. Unmatched junction bases numbered 9, after V lost 3 bases and J lost 5 bases. Germline V gene sequence: CDR1 SGHVS, CDR2 FQNEAQ. The CDR3 is made up of 16 amino acids. The CDR3 sequence: CASSLGTSLRNNEQFF. The DNA for the CDR3 is TGTGCCAGCAGCTTGGGGACTAGTCTTCGAAACAATGAGCAGTTCTTC.

The genes are TRBV21-1 and TRBJ1-2. TRBV21-1 is given as a pseudogene. The CDR3 runs 14 residues. For the CDR3, the DNA is TGTGCCAGCAGCAAAGAGGGAGGGAACTATGGCTACACCTTC. This translates into CASSKEGGNYGYTF.

The V and J genes are TRBV12-3 or TRBV12-4 and TRBJ1-2, with D perhaps matching TRBD1 (5 bases). The V and J ends lost 6 bases and 4 bases respectively, with 12 bases between them. The CDR3 has 13 amino acids. CDR3 in DNA: TGTGCCAGCAGCCTCGGGGGAAGCTATGGCTACACCTTC. Amino acid sequence: CASSLGGSYGYTF.

This rearrangement joins TRBV25-1 to TRBJ1-3, with D perhaps matching TRBD1 (6 bases). Looked up from germline, CDR1 is MGHDK and CDR2 is SYGVNS. Trimming shortened V by 8 bases and J by 1 base, and 12 bases separated the two germline ends. This CDR3 has 14 residues. In nucleotides, the CDR3 is TGTGCCAGCGCCCGGACAGTTTCTGGAAACACCATATATTTT. It specifies CASARTVSGNTIYF.

The rearrangement links TRBV11-2 to TRBJ1-3, with D unclear. V lost 1 base and J 1 base, leaving 8 bases between the germline ends. The CDR3 extends over 15 amino acids. Looked up from germline, CDR1 is SGHAT and CDR2 is FQNNGV. The CDR3 region has the DNA TGTGCCAGCAGCTTAGGGTCAGTATCTGGAAACACCATATATTTT. Its protein is CASSLGSVSGNTIYF.